Following are 6 T cell receptor beta chains from one sample sequenced in a study of cytomegalovirus exposure and HLA in healthy donors. The PCR was carried out with 60 Vbeta primers and 13 Jbeta primers. Sequencing was performed with immunoSEQ multiplex PCR; in TCRdb, only in-frame clones are kept and a portion is missing. The profile shows around 150,000 clones, about 82% of them singletons. Sequencing was done on a sample of PBMCs. The receptors were sampled from a man younger than 45 in good health.

This chain links TRBV10-2 with TRBJ2-7, with 8 bases that match TRBD2. The V gene's germline CDR1 is WSHSY and CDR2 SAAADI. The V gene end was trimmed by 1 base and the J gene end by 7 bases; junction bases not matched to a gene: 3. The CDR3 loop spans 13 amino acids. This CDR3 is CASSELAGIEQYF. CDR3 DNA: TGCGCCAGCAGTGAGTTAGCGGGAATTGAGCAGTACTTC.

The chain joins TRBV5-1 to TRBJ2-3; 7 bases agree with TRBD2. Germline CDR1 and CDR2: SGHRS and YFSETQ. After removal of 4 bases from V and 1 base from J, the junction contained 9 bases not matched to a gene. CDR3 length: 16 residues. The CDR3 DNA reads as TGCGCCAGCAGCCCCACGGCGGGAGCTGGCACAGATACGCAGTATTTT. Its protein is CASSPTAGAGTDTQYF. Full variable domain (remainder filled in from reference TRBV5-1 and TRBJ2-3): KAGVTQTPRYLIKTRGQQVTLSCSPISGHRSVSWYQQTPGQGLQFLFEYFSETQRNKGNFPGRFSGRQFSNSRSEMNVSTLELGDSALYLCASSPTAGAGTDTQYFGPGTRLTVL.

The V call is TRBV6-6, the J call TRBJ1-6, with a tentative D call TRBD1 (6 bases). The CDR3 has 15 residues. In germline, CDR1 is MNHNY, CDR2 SVGAGI (reference sequence). V dropped 5 bases and J dropped 6 bases, with 14 bases sitting between them. Here the CDR3 reads CASSRDRSGNSPLHF. CDR3 DNA sequence: TGTGCCAGCAGTCGCGACAGGTCCGGTAATTCACCCCTCCACTTT.

This rearrangement joins TRBV9 to TRBJ2-7; 10 bases match TRBD2. Losses at the gene ends were 7 bases for V and 3 bases for J; bases not matched to a gene: 7. Germline V CDR1 and CDR2: SGDLS, YYNGEE. The CDR3 consists of 14 residues. The CDR3 DNA reads as TGTGCCAGCTCTAGCGGGAGCTTAAACTACGAGCAGTACTTC. Its translation is CASSSGSLNYEQYF. Variable domain in full (rest from reference TRBV9 and TRBJ2-7): DSGVTQTPKHLITATGQRVTLRCSPRSGDLSVYWYQQSLDQGLQFLIQYYNGEERAKGNILERFSAQQFPDLHSELNLSSLELGDSALYFCASSSGSLNYEQYFGPGTRLTVT.

The rearrangement uses TRBV4-1 and TRBJ2-3; TRBD2 matches at 8 bases. This CDR3 is 16 amino acids long. Germline-derived CDR1 and CDR2 are MGHRA and YSYEKL. The J segment lost 1 base and the V segment lost 1 base, leaving 4 bases of the junction unmatched. In DNA form, the CDR3 reads TGCGCCAGCAGCCAAGCGACTAGCGTGGGCACAGATACGCAGTATTTT. Translating gives CASSQATSVGTDTQYF.

The chain is built from TRBV25-1 and TRBJ2-3; TRBD1 matches 7 bases. The germline CDR1 and CDR2 sequences are MGHDK and SYGVNS. The ends lost 7 bases at V and 0 bases at J; junction bases unmatched: 7. CDR3 length: 15 amino acids. The CDR3 sequence: CASKETGNSTDTQYF. The CDR3, as DNA: TGTGCCAGCAAAGAGACAGGGAATAGCACAGATACGCAGTATTTT.